Listed below are T cell receptor beta chains from one sample, sequenced in a study of blood T cell repertoires in COVID-19. Clones were read by immunoSEQ multiplex PCR, and TCRdb kept only the in-frame ones, dropping some. The profile shows roughly 220,000 clones, 70% to 90% of them singletons. Sequencing was done on a sample of peripheral blood. Receptors originate from a man aged 55 to 70 with acute or convalescent COVID-19. Each CDR3 is given with its conserved first and last residue. D genes are given only for firm matches. For some rows the clone size is stated as once, few or many, or as a class when expanded; others skip it.

v_gene	abundance	j_gene	d_gene	CDR3nt	CDR3aa
TRBV9	NA	TRBJ2-5	NA	TGTGCCAGCAGCGTAGGTGCGGACTGGACGGGGACCCAGTACTTC	CASSVGADWTGTQYF
TRBV7-9	NA	TRBJ2-5	NA	TGTGCCAGCAGCGATGCTCAGGGTCAAGAGACCCAGTACTTC	CASSDAQGQETQYF
TRBV7-2	NA	TRBJ1-2	TRBD1	TGTGCCAGCAGCTTAGCTGGGACCCCACAGGGGGCTGGCGGCTACACCTTC	CASSLAGTPQGAGGYTF
TRBV28	NA	TRBJ1-5	TRBD1	TGTGCCAGCAGGACAGGGGGCGGTTTGAGGCAGCCCCAGCATTTT	CASRTGGGLRQPQHF
TRBV28	NA	TRBJ1-3	TRBD1	TGTGCCAGCAGCGGTCCCGGGACAGGGACAAACACCATATATTTT	CASSGPGTGTNTIYF
TRBV7-3	NA	TRBJ2-1	TRBD2	TGTGCCAGCAGCCCTTCGAGGCTAGCGGGGGAGAATGAGCAGTTCTTC	CASSPSRLAGENEQFF
TRBV18	NA	TRBJ2-5	NA	TGTGCCAGCTCACCCCTAGACCAAGAGACCCAGTACTTC	CASSPLDQETQYF
TRBV7-6	NA	TRBJ2-3	TRBD1	TGTGCCAGCAGCGCCGGGACAGGGGGATTCACAGATACGCAGTATTTT	CASSAGTGGFTDTQYF
TRBV10-1	NA	TRBJ2-3	TRBD2	TGCGCCAGCAGTGAGCGGCGGGGGAGCACAGATACGCAGTATTTT	CASSERRGSTDTQYF
TRBV5-5	once	TRBJ2-7	NA	TGTGCCAGCAGCTTGGGACCCCCGGACAGTATCTACGAGCAGTACTTC	CASSLGPPDSIYEQYF
TRBV11-2	NA	TRBJ2-7	TRBD1	TGTGCCAGCAGCACGGACAGGGTGGACGAGCAGTACTTC	CASSTDRVDEQYF
TRBV6-2/TRBV6-3	few	TRBJ1-1	NA	TGTGCCAGCAGTTACTTCGCAGGGCCGAACACTGAAGCTTTCTTT	CASSYFAGPNTEAFF
TRBV7-9	NA	TRBJ2-2	TRBD1	TGTGCCAGCGCCAGGCGGGGACAGGGATTCGCCGGGGAGCTGTTTTTT	CASARRGQGFAGELFF
TRBV2	NA	TRBJ2-7	TRBD1	TGTGCCACCAGGGACAGCAACTACGAGCAGTACTTC	CATRDSNYEQYF
TRBV7-3	NA	TRBJ1-1	TRBD1	TGTGCCAGCAAAGCTTACGGGGACAGGCCGAACACTGAAGCTTTCTTT	CASKAYGDRPNTEAFF
TRBV20-1	NA	TRBJ1-3	TRBD1	TGCAGTGCTAGTCCGGGACAGGGAAACACCATATATTTT	CSASPGQGNTIYF
TRBV4-3	NA	TRBJ2-5	NA	TGCGCCAGCAGCCAATTTTCAGGTTCCCCACAAGAGACCCAGTACTTC	CASSQFSGSPQETQYF
TRBV7-9	NA	TRBJ1-4	TRBD1	TGTGCCAGCAGCCCGAGGGGGGACAGGGCGGGAGAAAAACTGTTTTTT	CASSPRGDRAGEKLFF
TRBV7-2	few	TRBJ1-5	NA	TGTGCCAGCAGCTTAGCGGGGCAGGTGAATCAGCCCCAGCATTTT	CASSLAGQVNQPQHF
TRBV3-1/TRBV3-2	NA	TRBJ2-2	TRBD2	TGTGCCAGCAGCCGGACTAGCGGGGGGGCGGCCGGGGAGCTGTTTTTT	CASSRTSGGAAGELFF
TRBV4-2	NA	TRBJ2-3	TRBD2	TGTGCCAGCAGCCTCGGGGGGGCCACAGATACGCAGTATTTT	CASSLGGATDTQYF
TRBV7-2	few	TRBJ1-2	NA	TGTGCCAGCAGCTTAGCGCGGACTAACTATGGCTACACCTTC	CASSLARTNYGYTF
TRBV11-2	NA	TRBJ2-3	TRBD2	TGTGCCAGCAGCCGCGAGGCGGTGCGGGGGGGCGGGACAGATACGCAGTATTTT	CASSREAVRGGGTDTQYF
TRBV6-1	few	TRBJ1-1	TRBD1	TGTGCCAGCAGTGAAAGATCGGGACAGGGGGCAGTGAACACTGAAGCTTTCTTT	CASSERSGQGAVNTEAFF
TRBV28	NA	TRBJ1-1	TRBD1	TGTGCCAGCAGTTGGGACAGGGGCCCGAACACTGAAGCTTTCTTT	CASSWDRGPNTEAFF
TRBV19	NA	TRBJ2-5	TRBD2	TGTGCCAGTAGTATCCCGACTAGCGGGGGGAAAGAGACCCAGTACTTC	CASSIPTSGGKETQYF
TRBV6-5	NA	TRBJ1-2	TRBD1	TGTGCCAGCAGTTACTCCGAGGGGGCGATTGGCTACACCTTC	CASSYSEGAIGYTF
TRBV27	NA	TRBJ1-2	TRBD1	TGTGCCAGCAGTTTTTCCCCCGGGACAGACGGCTACACCTTC	CASSFSPGTDGYTF
TRBV4-2	many	TRBJ2-3	TRBD2	TGTGCCAGCAGCCCGGGCGGGGGGGCAACAGATACGCAGTATTTT	CASSPGGGATDTQYF
TRBV5-4	once	TRBJ2-1	NA	TGTGCCAGCAGCCTTACTAAGGATGAGCAGTTCTTC	CASSLTKDEQFF
TRBV19	once	TRBJ2-2	NA	TGTGCCAGTAGTATAGGGAGGCAAGCGAACACCGGGGAGCTGTTTTTT	CASSIGRQANTGELFF
TRBV6-5	NA	TRBJ1-6	NA	TGTGCCAGCCAGAGGGAGGGAGTGAATAATTCACCCCTCCACTTT	CASQREGVNNSPLHF
TRBV14	NA	TRBJ2-7	NA	TGTGCCAGCAGCCAAGAAATAGGGGTGCGCCACGAGCAGTACTTC	CASSQEIGVRHEQYF
TRBV11-2	NA	TRBJ2-7	NA	TGTGCCAGCAGCAGACTCGAGGGTTCCTACGAGCAGTACTTC	CASSRLEGSYEQYF
TRBV13	few	TRBJ1-3	NA	TGTGCCAGCAGCTTAGAAGGGGATGGAAACACCATATATTTT	CASSLEGDGNTIYF
TRBV27	NA	TRBJ2-1	TRBD2	TGTGCCAGCAGCCCCCCCCAACTAGCGGGGGGGGACAATGAGCAGTTCTTC	CASSPPQLAGGDNEQFF
TRBV7-3	NA	TRBJ1-2	NA	TGTGCCAGCAGCCAATCCCAGTACTATGGCTACACCTTC	CASSQSQYYGYTF